These 32 T cell receptor beta chains were all obtained from the same sample, sequenced in a study of shared clonotypes between healthy human individuals. The protocol was immunoSEQ multiplex PCR, while the TCRdb copy is restricted to in-frame clones and leaves out a portion. The data show approximately 590,000 clones, around 95% seen once. CD45RO-negative, CCR7-selected cells formed the naive CD8 fraction, which excluded terminally differentiated effector memory CD45RA+ cells. The sequencing input was naive CD8+ T cells sorted from blood. The receptors derive from a young woman in good health.

This chain joins TRBV6-5 and TRBJ2-7; D tentatively reads TRBD1 or TRBD2 (5 bases each). Trimming pared 6 bases from V and 3 bases from J, leaving 18 bases between. The CDR3 is 15 amino acids. Germline CDR1 and CDR2: MNHEY and SVGAGI. The CDR3 here is CASSEEDTEFYEQYF. In DNA form, the CDR3 reads TGTGCCAGCAGCGAGGAGGACACCGAGTTCTACGAGCAGTACTTC.

This rearrangement joins TRBV19 to TRBJ2-7; 9 bases map to TRBD2. The trim removed 5 bases at V and 4 bases at J, leaving 3 bases unmatched. From germline, CDR1 is LNHDA and CDR2 SQIVND (reference sequence). The CDR3 runs to 13 residues. The CDR3 bases are TGTGCCAGTAGTGCGGGACTAGCATACGAGCAGTACTTC. Protein: CASSAGLAYEQYF.

CDR3 sequence reads: CASSPPVSGSTKQYF. The CDR3 DNA sequence: TGTGCCAGCAGCCCCCCGGTTAGCGGGTCTACGAAGCAGTACTTC. The chain has TRBV28 and TRBJ2-7, with TRBD2 matching over 7 bases. CDR1 MDHEN and CDR2 SYDVKM come from the germline V gene. CDR3 size: 15 residues. The junction had 16 bases not matched to a gene; V was cut back by 6 bases and J by 8 bases.

The gene calls are TRBV5-6 and TRBJ2-5; maybe TRBD1 (5 bases). The germline V gene encodes CDR1 SGHDT and CDR2 YYEEEE. The V end was cut by 5 bases, the J end by 5 bases, with 22 bases between. This CDR3 comprises 16 residues. CDR3 DNA sequence: TGTGCCAGCAGAGCAAGGGTAACAGGTGTTCTGGAGACCCAGTACTTC. It specifies CASRARVTGVLETQYF.

This chain joins TRBV5-6 and TRBJ1-1; D is unresolved. Trimming stripped 3 bases from V and 0 bases from J, with 6 bases between. The CDR3 spans 13 residues. Germline V CDR1 and CDR2: SGHDT, YYEEEE. CDR3 nucleotides: TGTGCCAGCAGCTGGGCGGTGAACACTGAAGCTTTCTTT. This sequence encodes CASSWAVNTEAFF.

V and J are TRBV11-2 and TRBJ1-3; D remains unclear. Trimming left V 5 bases short and J 3 bases short, with 11 bases between. This CDR3 is built from 14 residues. Germline CDR1 SGHAT, CDR2 FQNNGV. CDR3 in DNA: TGTGCCAGCAGCCCGCTCTTTGTTGGAAACACCATATATTTT. Translating it yields CASSPLFVGNTIYF.

This chain uses TRBV7-9 with TRBJ2-1, with D uncertain. In germline, CDR1 is SEHNR, CDR2 FQNEAQ (reference sequence). There are 15 residues in the CDR3. The ends were cut back, 2 bases at V and 1 base at J, with 9 bases in the middle. Here the CDR3 DNA reads TGTGCCAGCAGCTTATATGGTGGGTCCTACAATGAGCAGTTCTTC. This codes for CASSLYGGSYNEQFF.

CDR3 amino acids: CASSDGAKNIQYF. Here the CDR3 DNA reads TGTGCCAGCAGCGACGGGGCCAAAAACATTCAGTACTTC. V gene TRBV9 combines with J gene TRBJ2-4; D is undetermined. Germline V CDR1 and CDR2: SGDLS, YYNGEE. V shed 3 bases and J shed 1 base, with 5 bases lying between them. The CDR3 covers 13 residues.

The rearrangement joins TRBV2 to TRBJ2-7; D is unclear. V lost 4 bases and J 3 bases, leaving 10 bases between the germline ends. This CDR3 has 13 amino acids. The germline V gene encodes CDR1 SNHLY and CDR2 FYNNEI. CDR3 region: CASSGAANYEQYF. The CDR3 coding sequence is TGTGCCAGCAGTGGAGCCGCGAACTACGAGCAGTACTTC.

This clone has a single count. V usage is TRBV28 and J usage is TRBJ2-7; 8 nucleotides align to TRBD2. The CDR3 runs 15 residues. V was pared by 7 bases and J by 2 bases, with 10 bases of the junction left unmatched. Germline CDR1 is MDHEN and CDR2 is SYDVKM. The CDR3 coding sequence is TGTGCCAGCACCTCGGGGGGGGAGGGCCCCTACGAGCAGTACTTC. It codes for CASTSGGEGPYEQYF.

The chain combines TRBV5-6 with TRBJ1-1; D unclear. The CDR3 is made up of 15 amino acids. Between the trimmed V and J ends, which lost 3 bases and 1 base, there was a span of 13 bases. CDR1 and CDR2 from the germline V gene are SGHDT and YYEEEE. The DNA for the CDR3 is TGTGCCAGCAGCTCCGGCCTGAGCGGGAACACTGAAGCTTTCTTT. As protein: CASSSGLSGNTEAFF.

This sequence joins TRBV5-6 and TRBJ1-2; D is unresolved. CDR3 length: 15 amino acids. The ends were cut back, 2 bases at V and 3 bases at J, with 14 bases in the middle. CDR1 and CDR2 (germline): SGHDT, YYEEEE. The CDR3 loop reads CASSFVRGRDYGYTF. The CDR3 DNA follows: TGTGCCAGCAGCTTTGTCCGAGGGCGCGACTATGGCTACACCTTC.

The chain is built from TRBV9 and TRBJ2-1; 11 bases are a match to TRBD2. The CDR3 covers 16 residues. Germline V CDR1 and CDR2: SGDLS, YYNGEE. V lost 4 bases, J lost 2 bases, and 5 bases stayed unmatched. The CDR3 reads CASSPPLAGAYNEQFF. The CDR3 DNA reads TGTGCCAGCAGCCCTCCACTAGCGGGAGCCTACAATGAGCAGTTCTTC.

As regards this clone: The DNA is omitted, as the CDR3 cannot be located on it reliably, and the CDR3 follows TCRdb's listing. The rearrangement joins TRBV11-3 to TRBJ2-1; TRBD2, the table's D call, lacks a check against the DNA. The CDR3 numbers 16 amino acids, ends counted. The germline CDR1 and CDR2 sequences are SGHNT and YENEEA. The CDR3 region is CASSFGPGGRYNEQFF.

This clone was recorded once. The sample has other DNA sequences that encode this CDR3 too. The chain combines TRBV27 with TRBJ1-5; D ambiguous. Germline CDR1 reads MNHEY; CDR2 reads SMNVEV (reference sequence). The CDR3 totals 14 residues. The ends were cut back, 3 bases at V and 0 bases at J, with 6 bases in the middle. The CDR3 DNA is TGTGCCAGCAGTTTTCGGTATAGCAATCAGCCCCAGCATTTT. This codes for CASSFRYSNQPQHF.

This chain joins TRBV7-9 and TRBJ1-2; no definite D call. The CDR3 contains 13 residues. V lost 2 bases to trimming and J lost 6 bases, with 10 bases between them. CDR1 is SEHNR and CDR2 is FQNEAQ in the germline V gene (reference sequence). DNA of the CDR3: TGTGCCAGCAGCTTATACCAGGTAGATGGCTACACCTTC. This encodes CASSLYQVDGYTF.

This rearrangement joins TRBV2 to TRBJ2-3; TRBD2 matches 11 bases. The CDR3 totals 19 residues. Germline V CDR1 and CDR2: SNHLY, FYNNEI. Germline trimming cut 1 base from V and 0 bases from J; bases unmatched to any gene: 9. CDR3 loop: CASSEGISGRAFSTDTQYF. Written as DNA, the CDR3 is TGTGCCAGCAGTGAAGGTATTAGCGGGAGGGCCTTCAGCACAGATACGCAGTATTTT.

This clone appeared a single time. The chain uses TRBV7-9 and TRBJ2-7; 8 bases line up with TRBD1. V dropped 2 bases and J dropped 2; count of bases not matched to a gene: 5. The CDR3 contains 15 residues. The germline gives CDR1 SEHNR, CDR2 FQNEAQ (reference sequence). CDR3 loop: CASSLLGTGPYEQYF. DNA of the CDR3: TGTGCCAGCAGCTTATTGGGGACAGGACCCTACGAGCAGTACTTC. Looking up the rest from reference TRBV7-9 and TRBJ2-7 gives the full variable domain: DTGVSQNPRHKITKRGQNVTFRCDPISEHNRLYWYRQTLGQGPEFLTYFQNEAQLEKSRLLSDRFSAERPKGSFSTLEIQRTEQGDSAMYLCASSLLGTGPYEQYFGPGTRLTVT.

The V call is TRBV13, the J call TRBJ2-3, with D perhaps given as TRBD1 or TRBD2 (5 bases each). The CDR3 runs to 15 residues. Trimming took 0 bases from V and 2 from J, leaving 9 bases between them. Per germline, CDR1 PRHDT and CDR2 FYEKMQ (reference sequence). The CDR3 region is CASSLGGDLTDTQYF. CDR3 in DNA: TGTGCCAGCAGCTTAGGGGGGGACCTCACAGATACGCAGTATTTT.

The rearrangement links TRBV27 to TRBJ2-1; TRBD1 is a possible D gene (5 bases). CDR1 is MNHEY, CDR2 SMNVEV, per germline (reference sequence). The CDR3 consists of 15 residues. V lost 7 bases and J lost 0, with 13 bases in between. The CDR3 nucleotides are TGTGCCAGCACGCAGGGCGCCAGCTCCTACAATGAGCAGTTCTTC. Translated, it gives CASTQGASSYNEQFF.

This clone has more than one count but fewer than ten. At one end the junction does not follow the germline gene, possibly because of a read error. V usage is TRBV29-1 and J usage is TRBJ1-4; D call uncertain. The CDR3 is made up of 11 amino acids. Germline CDR1 reads SQVTM; CDR2 reads ANQGSEA. The CDR3 coding sequence is TGCAGCGTTGACTTCCTGCGGGAGGCTCCGTTT. This sequence encodes CSVDFLREAPF.

The gene calls are TRBV25-1 and TRBJ2-7; 7 nucleotides line up with TRBD2. This CDR3 spans 13 amino acids. Losses at the gene ends were 3 bases for V and 3 bases for J; bases not matched to a gene: 2. Germline V gene sequence: CDR1 MGHDK, CDR2 SYGVNS. This CDR3 is CASSDPGGYEQYF. DNA of the CDR3: TGTGCCAGCAGTGATCCGGGGGGCTACGAGCAGTACTTC.

Only a few counts were recorded for this clone. The chain combines TRBV28 with TRBJ1-2, with D maybe TRBD1 (6 bases). With 5 bases removed from V and 2 bases from J, the gap between germline ends came to 12 bases. CDR1 is MDHEN, CDR2 SYDVKM, per germline. There are 14 residues in the CDR3. Here the CDR3 DNA reads TGTGCCAGCAGTATTCGTGACAGGAACTATGGCTACACCTTC. Translation: CASSIRDRNYGYTF.

The chain recombines TRBV7-9 with TRBJ2-7; D perhaps matches TRBD1 (6 bases). Germline CDR1 reads SEHNR; CDR2 reads FQNEAQ (reference sequence). Trimming removed 5 bases at V and 5 bases at J, with 16 bases between. This CDR3 is 14 amino acids long. The DNA of the CDR3 is TGTGCCAGCAGCGCCGGGAACAGGGTCCACGAGCAGTACTTC. It encodes CASSAGNRVHEQYF.

The chain joins TRBV5-6 to TRBJ2-5; unclear D gene. Germline V gene data show CDR1 as SGHDT and CDR2 as YYEEEE. Trimming cost V 2 bases and J 6 bases, with 5 bases left between them. CDR3 length: 11 amino acids. CDR3 sequence (DNA): TGTGCCAGCAGCTTTGGTCAGACCCAGTACTTC. Its translation is CASSFGQTQYF.

This chain links TRBV7-8 with TRBJ2-7; the D is unclear. The CDR3 covers 15 residues. Germline CDR1 is SGHVS and CDR2 is FQNEAQ. The V gene lost 5 bases and the J gene lost 2 bases, with 16 bases spanning the gap. The CDR3 reads CASSNGHTPTYEQYF. CDR3 nucleotide sequence: TGTGCCAGCAGCAACGGCCACACCCCAACCTACGAGCAGTACTTC.

The chain is built from TRBV7-6 and TRBJ2-7; unclear D gene. CDR1 and CDR2 from the germline V gene are SGHVS and FNYEAQ. This CDR3 has 14 residues. Trimming pared 1 base from V and 3 bases from J, leaving 10 bases between. This CDR3 is CASSLGPRYYEQYF. The CDR3 nucleotides read TGTGCCAGCAGCTTAGGACCTAGATACTACGAGCAGTACTTC.

This clone was counted a single time. The gene calls are TRBV19 and TRBJ1-1; 7 positions agree with TRBD1. Germline CDR1 LNHDA, CDR2 SQIVND (reference sequence). This CDR3 spans 15 amino acids. J was trimmed by 1 base and V by 2 bases; bases with no gene match: 4. The CDR3 coding sequence is TGTGCCAGTAGTATATATACAGGGGAGAACACTGAAGCTTTCTTT. Residues: CASSIYTGENTEAFF.

The rearrangement uses TRBV5-4 and TRBJ2-5, with 16 bases fitting TRBD2. Trimming at V came to 4 bases and at J to 4 bases, leaving 4 bases not matched to a gene. Germline-derived CDR1 and CDR2 are SGHNT and YYREEE (reference sequence). This CDR3 is built from 16 residues. CDR3 residues: CASSEGTSGRVETQYF. The CDR3 DNA reads TGTGCCAGCAGCGAAGGGACTAGCGGGAGGGTAGAGACCCAGTACTTC.

V and J are TRBV6-6 and TRBJ1-4, with D unclear. Germline V gene sequence: CDR1 MNHNY, CDR2 SVGAGI (reference sequence). The germline V and J ends were trimmed by 8 bases and 0 bases, with 7 bases remaining between them. The CDR3 has 13 residues. The CDR3 is CASATSTNEKLFF. Here the CDR3 DNA reads TGTGCCAGCGCGACATCAACTAATGAAAAACTGTTTTTT.

The V gene is TRBV6-1, the J gene TRBJ2-2; 7 bases match TRBD2. Per the germline V gene, CDR1 is MNHNS and CDR2 is SASEGT. This CDR3 contains 14 residues. V shed 8 bases and J 0 bases; nucleotides not matched to a gene: 3. This CDR3 is CASGGLSNTGELFF. CDR3 in DNA: TGTGCCAGCGGGGGACTATCGAACACCGGGGAGCTGTTTTTT.

The chain carries TRBV2 and TRBJ2-7; possibly TRBD2 for D (5 bases). The CDR3 loop spans 15 amino acids. Trimming took off 1 base at V and 2 bases at J, with 12 bases between the two ends. In germline, CDR1 is SNHLY, CDR2 FYNNEI. The CDR3 sequence: CASSEGLTRTYEQYF. In nucleotides, the CDR3 is TGTGCCAGCAGTGAAGGACTAACTCGAACCTACGAGCAGTACTTC.